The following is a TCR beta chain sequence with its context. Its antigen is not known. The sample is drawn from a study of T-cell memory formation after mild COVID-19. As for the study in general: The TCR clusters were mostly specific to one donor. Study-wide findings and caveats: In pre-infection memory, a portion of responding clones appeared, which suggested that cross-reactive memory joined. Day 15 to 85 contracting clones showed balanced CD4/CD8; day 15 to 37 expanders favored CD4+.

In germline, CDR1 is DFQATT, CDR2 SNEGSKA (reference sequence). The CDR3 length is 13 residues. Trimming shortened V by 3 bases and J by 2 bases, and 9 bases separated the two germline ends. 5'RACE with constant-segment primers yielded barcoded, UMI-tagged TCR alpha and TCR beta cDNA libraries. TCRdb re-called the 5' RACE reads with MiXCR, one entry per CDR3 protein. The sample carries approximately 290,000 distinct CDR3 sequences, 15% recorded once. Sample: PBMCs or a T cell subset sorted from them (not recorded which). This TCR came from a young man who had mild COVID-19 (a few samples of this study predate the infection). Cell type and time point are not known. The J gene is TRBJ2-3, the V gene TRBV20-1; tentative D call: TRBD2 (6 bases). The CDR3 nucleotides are TGCAGTGCTAGGCGGACTAACACAGATACGCAGTATTTT. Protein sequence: CSARRTNTDTQYF.